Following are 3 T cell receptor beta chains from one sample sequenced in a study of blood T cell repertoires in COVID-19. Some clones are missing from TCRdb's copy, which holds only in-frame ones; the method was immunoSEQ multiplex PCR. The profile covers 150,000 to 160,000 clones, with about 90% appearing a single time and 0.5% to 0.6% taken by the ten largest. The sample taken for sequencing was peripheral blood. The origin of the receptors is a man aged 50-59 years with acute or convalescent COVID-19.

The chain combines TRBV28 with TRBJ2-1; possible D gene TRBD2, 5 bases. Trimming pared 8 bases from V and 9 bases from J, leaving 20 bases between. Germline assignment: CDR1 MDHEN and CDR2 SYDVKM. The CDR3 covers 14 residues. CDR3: CASQLALEVGEQFF. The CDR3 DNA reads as TGTGCCAGCCAGCTAGCTTTGGAGGTGGGTGAGCAGTTCTTC.

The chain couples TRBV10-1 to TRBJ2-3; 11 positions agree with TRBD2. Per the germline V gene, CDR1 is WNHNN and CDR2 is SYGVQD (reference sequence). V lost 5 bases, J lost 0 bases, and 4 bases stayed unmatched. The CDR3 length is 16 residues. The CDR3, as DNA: TGCGCCAGCAGTACCTTAGCGGGAGGGAGCACAGATACGCAGTATTTT. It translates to CASSTLAGGSTDTQYF.

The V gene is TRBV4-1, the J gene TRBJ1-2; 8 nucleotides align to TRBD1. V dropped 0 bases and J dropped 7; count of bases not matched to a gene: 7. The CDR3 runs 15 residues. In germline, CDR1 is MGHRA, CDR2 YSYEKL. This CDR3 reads CASSQEIQGAGGYTF. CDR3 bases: TGCGCCAGCAGCCAAGAGATCCAGGGGGCAGGTGGCTACACCTTC.